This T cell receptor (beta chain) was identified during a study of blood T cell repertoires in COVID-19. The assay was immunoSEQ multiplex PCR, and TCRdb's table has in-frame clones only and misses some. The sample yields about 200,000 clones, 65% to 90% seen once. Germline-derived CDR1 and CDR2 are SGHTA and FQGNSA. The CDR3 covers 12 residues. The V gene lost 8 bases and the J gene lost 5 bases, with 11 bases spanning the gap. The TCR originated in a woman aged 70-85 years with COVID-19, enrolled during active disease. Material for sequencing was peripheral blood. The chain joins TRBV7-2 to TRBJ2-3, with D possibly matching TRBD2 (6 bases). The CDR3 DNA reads TGTGCCAGCTCCCGAGCGGGAGATACGCAGTATTTT. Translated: CASSRAGDTQYF.